This T cell receptor beta chain was profiled in a study of T cell responses to AZD1222 COVID-19 vaccine. A note on this clone: The antigen is not known.

The germline V and J ends were trimmed by 9 bases and 7 bases, with 13 bases remaining between them. This CDR3 spans 13 amino acids. Per the germline V gene, CDR1 is LNHDA and CDR2 is SQIVND (reference sequence). Study conclusions and caveats: The study reported that nearly half of spike-specific TCRs target unmutated variant regions. Dominant CD4 TCR responses targeted spike regions 160-218 and 743-854.

The method was immunoSEQ multiplex PCR; TCRdb's version includes in-frame clones alone and lacks a portion of them. The table includes around 87,000 clones, 80% to 90% detected once. J is TRBJ1-6 and V is TRBV19; perhaps TRBD1 as D (6 bases). The sequence derives from an adult who received the AZD1222 COVID-19 vaccine. The sequences come from peripheral blood, collected 28 days after the second AZD1222 dose. CDR3 protein: CASRDTGNSPLHF. The CDR3 DNA sequence: TGTGCCAGCAGGGACACGGGGAATTCACCCCTCCACTTT.